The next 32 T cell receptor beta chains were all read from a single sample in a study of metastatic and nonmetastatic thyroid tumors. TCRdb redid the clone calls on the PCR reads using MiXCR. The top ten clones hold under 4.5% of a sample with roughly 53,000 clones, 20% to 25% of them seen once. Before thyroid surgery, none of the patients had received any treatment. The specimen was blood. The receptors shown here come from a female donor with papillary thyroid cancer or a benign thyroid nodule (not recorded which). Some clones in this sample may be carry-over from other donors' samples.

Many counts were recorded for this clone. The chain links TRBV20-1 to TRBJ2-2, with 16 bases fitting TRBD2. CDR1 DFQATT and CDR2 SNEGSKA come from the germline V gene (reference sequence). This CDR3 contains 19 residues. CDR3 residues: CSQGTSGRAGFLLTGELFF. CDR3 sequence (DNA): TGCAGCCAAGGGACTAGCGGGAGGGCCGGTTTTTTGTTGACCGGGGAGCTGTTTTTT.

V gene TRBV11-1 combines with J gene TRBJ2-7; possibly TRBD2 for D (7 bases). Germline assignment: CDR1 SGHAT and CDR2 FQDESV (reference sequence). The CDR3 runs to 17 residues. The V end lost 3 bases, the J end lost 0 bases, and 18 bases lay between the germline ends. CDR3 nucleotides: TGTGCCAGCAGCTTGAGGGCGGGGGCAAAGAGCTCCTACGAGCAGTACTTC. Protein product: CASSLRAGAKSSYEQYF.

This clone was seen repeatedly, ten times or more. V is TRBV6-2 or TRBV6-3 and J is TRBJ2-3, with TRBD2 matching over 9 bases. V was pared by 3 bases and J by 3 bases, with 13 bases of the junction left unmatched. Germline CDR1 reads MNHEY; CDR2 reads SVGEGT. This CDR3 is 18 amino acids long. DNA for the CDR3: TGTGCCAGCAGTTATCGTCGGACTAGCGCAACTGGGACAGATACGCAGTATTTT. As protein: CASSYRRTSATGTDTQYF.

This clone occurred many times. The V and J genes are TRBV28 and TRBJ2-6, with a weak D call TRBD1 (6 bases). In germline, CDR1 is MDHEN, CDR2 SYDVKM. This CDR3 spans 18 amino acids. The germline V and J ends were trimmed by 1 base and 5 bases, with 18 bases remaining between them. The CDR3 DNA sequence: TGTGCCAGCAGTTTATCAGGACAGTTTGTTGGGCGGGCCAACGTCCTGACTTTC. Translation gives CASSLSGQFVGRANVLTF.

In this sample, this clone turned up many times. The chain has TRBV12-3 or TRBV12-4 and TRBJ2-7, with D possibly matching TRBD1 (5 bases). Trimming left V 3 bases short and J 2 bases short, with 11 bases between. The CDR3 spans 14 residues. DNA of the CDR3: TGTGCCAGCAGTTTTACACAGGTCGCCTACGAGCAGTACTTC. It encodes CASSFTQVAYEQYF.

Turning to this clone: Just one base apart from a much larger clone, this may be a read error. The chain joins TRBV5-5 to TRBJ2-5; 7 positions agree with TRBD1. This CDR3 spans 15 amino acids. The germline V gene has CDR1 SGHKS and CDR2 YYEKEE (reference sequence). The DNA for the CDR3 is TGTGCCAGCATCTTGGCTGACAGGGTCTATGAGACCCAGTACTTC. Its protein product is CASILADRVYETQYF.

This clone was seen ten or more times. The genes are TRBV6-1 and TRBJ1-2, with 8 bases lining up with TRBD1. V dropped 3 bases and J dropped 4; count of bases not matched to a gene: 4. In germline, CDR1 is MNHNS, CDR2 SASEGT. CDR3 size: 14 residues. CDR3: CASSEADRAYGYTF. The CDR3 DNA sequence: TGTGCCAGCAGTGAGGCGGACAGGGCCTATGGCTACACCTTC.

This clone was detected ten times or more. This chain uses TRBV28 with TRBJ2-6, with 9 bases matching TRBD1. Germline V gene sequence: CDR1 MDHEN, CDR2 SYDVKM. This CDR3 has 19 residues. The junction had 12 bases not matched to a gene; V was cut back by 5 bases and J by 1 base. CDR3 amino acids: CASSLQPGQGGSGANVLTF. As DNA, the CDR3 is TGTGCCAGCAGTCTCCAACCGGGACAGGGTGGGTCTGGGGCCAACGTCCTGACTTTC. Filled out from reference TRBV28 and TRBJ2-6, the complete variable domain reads DVKVTQSSRYLVKRTGEKVFLECVQDMDHENMFWYRQDPGLGLRLIYFSYDVKMKEKGDIPEGYSVSREKKERFSLILESASTNQTSMYLCASSLQPGQGGSGANVLTFGAGSRLTVL.

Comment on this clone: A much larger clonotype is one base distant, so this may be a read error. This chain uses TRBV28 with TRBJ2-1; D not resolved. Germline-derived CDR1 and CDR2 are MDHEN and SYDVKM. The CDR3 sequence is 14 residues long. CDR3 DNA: TGTGCCAGCAGTTTAGGTTTCGCCTACAGTGAGCAGTTCTTC. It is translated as CASSLGFAYSEQFF.

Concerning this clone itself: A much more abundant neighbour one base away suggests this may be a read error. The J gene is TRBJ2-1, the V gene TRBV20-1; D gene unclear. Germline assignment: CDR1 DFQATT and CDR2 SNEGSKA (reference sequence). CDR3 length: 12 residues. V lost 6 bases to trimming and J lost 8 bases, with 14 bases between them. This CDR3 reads CSALEPVDEQFF. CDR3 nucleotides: TGCAGTGCACTGGAGCCGGTCGATGAGCAGTTCTTC.

The CDR3 reads CAWSPPGTWGVYTF. The CDR3 DNA sequence: TGTGCCTGGAGTCCCCCCGGCACCTGGGGAGTCTACACCTTC. This sequence joins TRBV30 and TRBJ1-2; D not resolved. The germline V gene encodes CDR1 GTSNPN and CDR2 SVGIG (reference sequence). This CDR3 has 14 amino acids. V lost 2 bases and J lost 10, with 20 bases in between.

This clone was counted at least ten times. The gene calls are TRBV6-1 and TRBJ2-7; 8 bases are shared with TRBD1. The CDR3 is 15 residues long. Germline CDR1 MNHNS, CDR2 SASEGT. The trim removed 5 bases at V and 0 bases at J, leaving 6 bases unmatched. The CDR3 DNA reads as TGTGCCAGCAGTAGACAGGGGTCCTCCTCCTACGAGCAGTACTTC. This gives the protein CASSRQGSSSYEQYF.

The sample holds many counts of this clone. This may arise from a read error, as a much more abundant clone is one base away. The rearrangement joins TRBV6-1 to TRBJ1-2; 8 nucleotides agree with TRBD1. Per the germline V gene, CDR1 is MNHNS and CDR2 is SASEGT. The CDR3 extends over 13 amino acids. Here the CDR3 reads CASSSDRGDGHTF. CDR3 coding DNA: TGTGCCAGCAGTTCCGACAGGGGAGATGGCCACACCTTC.

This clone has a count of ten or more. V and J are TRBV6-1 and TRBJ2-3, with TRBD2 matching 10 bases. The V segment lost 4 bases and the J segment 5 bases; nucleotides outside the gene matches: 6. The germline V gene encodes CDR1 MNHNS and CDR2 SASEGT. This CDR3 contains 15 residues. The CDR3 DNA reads TGTGCCAGCAGTGCAAGCGGGAGGGTGGGAGATACGCAGTATTTT. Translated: CASSASGRVGDTQYF.

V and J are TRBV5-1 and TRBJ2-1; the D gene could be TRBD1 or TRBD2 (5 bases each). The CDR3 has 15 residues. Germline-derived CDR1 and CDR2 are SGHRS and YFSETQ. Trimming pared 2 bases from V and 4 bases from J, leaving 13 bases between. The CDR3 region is CASSFGGTLYNEQFF. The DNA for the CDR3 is TGCGCCAGCAGCTTTGGGGGTACTCTTTACAATGAGCAGTTCTTC.

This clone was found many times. The chain's CDR3 is CASSVTSGDTGELFF. In DNA, the CDR3 is TGTGCCAGCAGCGTGACTAGCGGGGACACCGGGGAGCTGTTTTTT. The chain combines TRBV6-4 with TRBJ2-2; the match to TRBD2 covers 11 bases. Per the germline V gene, CDR1 is MRHNA and CDR2 is SNTAGT. The CDR3 is made up of 15 amino acids. V was clipped by 6 bases and J by 3 bases; unmatched bases: 3.

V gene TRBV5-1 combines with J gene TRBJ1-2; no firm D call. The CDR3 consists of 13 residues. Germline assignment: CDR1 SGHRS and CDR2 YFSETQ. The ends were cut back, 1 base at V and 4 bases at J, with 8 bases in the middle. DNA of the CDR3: TGCGCCAGCAGCTTGCCATGGGTCTATGGCTACACCTTC. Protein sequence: CASSLPWVYGYTF.

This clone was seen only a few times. The CDR3 DNA sequence: TGTGCCAGCAGGTACCAACAGGGGGTAACTCAGCCCCAGCATTTT. It encodes CASRYQQGVTQPQHF. The chain couples TRBV28 to TRBJ1-5; TRBD1 matches at 8 bases. The CDR3 has 15 residues. Germline-derived CDR1 and CDR2 are MDHEN and SYDVKM. Unmatched junction bases numbered 10, after V lost 6 bases and J lost 6 bases.

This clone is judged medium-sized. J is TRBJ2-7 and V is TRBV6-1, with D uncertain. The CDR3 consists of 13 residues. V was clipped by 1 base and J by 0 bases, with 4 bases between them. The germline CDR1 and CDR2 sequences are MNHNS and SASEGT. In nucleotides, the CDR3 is TGTGCCAGCAGTGAAGATAGCTCCTACGAGCAGTACTTC. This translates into CASSEDSSYEQYF.

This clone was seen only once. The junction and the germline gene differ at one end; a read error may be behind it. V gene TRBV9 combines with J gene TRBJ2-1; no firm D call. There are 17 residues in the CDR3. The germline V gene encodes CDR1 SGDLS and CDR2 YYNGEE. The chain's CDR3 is CASIVEVRPDSYIEQFF. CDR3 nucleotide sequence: TGTGCCAGCATCGTAGAGGTCAGACCGGATTCCTACATTGAGCAGTTCTTC.

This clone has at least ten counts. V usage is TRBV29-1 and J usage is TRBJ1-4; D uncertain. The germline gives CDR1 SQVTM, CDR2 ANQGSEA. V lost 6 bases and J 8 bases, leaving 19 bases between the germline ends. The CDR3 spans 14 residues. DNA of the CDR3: TGCAGCGTCAGCCCCGGGTTTGGGAACGAAAAACTGTTTTTT. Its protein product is CSVSPGFGNEKLFF.

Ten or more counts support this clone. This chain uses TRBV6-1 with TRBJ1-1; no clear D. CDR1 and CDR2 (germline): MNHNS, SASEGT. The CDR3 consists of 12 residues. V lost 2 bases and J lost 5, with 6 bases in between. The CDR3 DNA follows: TGTGCCAGCAGTGAACTGCATACTGAAGCTTTCTTT. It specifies CASSELHTEAFF.

The CDR3 is CASSVEVRQDYYNEQFF. CDR3 nucleotides: TGTGCCAGCAGCGTAGAGGTCAGACAGGATTACTACAATGAGCAGTTCTTC. The rearrangement uses TRBV9 and TRBJ2-1, with TRBD1 as a possible D gene (6 bases). From germline, CDR1 is SGDLS and CDR2 YYNGEE. Trimming pared 0 bases from V and 3 bases from J, leaving 16 bases between. The CDR3 loop spans 17 amino acids.

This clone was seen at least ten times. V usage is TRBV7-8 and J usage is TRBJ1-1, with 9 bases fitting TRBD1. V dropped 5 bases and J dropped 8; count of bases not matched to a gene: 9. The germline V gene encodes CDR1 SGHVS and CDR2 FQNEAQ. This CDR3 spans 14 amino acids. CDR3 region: CASSVQSGQGEAFF. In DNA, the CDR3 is TGTGCCAGCAGCGTCCAATCAGGACAGGGGGAAGCTTTCTTT.

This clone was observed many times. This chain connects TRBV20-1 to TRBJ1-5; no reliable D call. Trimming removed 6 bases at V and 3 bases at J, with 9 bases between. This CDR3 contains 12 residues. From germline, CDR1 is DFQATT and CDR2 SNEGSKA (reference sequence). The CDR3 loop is CSASDNNQPQHF. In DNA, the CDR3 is TGCAGTGCAAGTGACAACAATCAGCCCCAGCATTTT.

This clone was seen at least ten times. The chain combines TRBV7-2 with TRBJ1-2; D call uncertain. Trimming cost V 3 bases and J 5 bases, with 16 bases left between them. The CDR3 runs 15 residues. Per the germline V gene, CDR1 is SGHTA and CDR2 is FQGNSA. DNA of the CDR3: TGTGCCAGCAGCTTTTTCAGCTATGAGGCGTATGGCTACACCTTC. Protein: CASSFFSYEAYGYTF.

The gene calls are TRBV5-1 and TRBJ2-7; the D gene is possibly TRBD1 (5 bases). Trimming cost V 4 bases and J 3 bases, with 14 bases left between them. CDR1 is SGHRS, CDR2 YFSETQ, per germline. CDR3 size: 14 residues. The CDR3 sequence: CASSPHGALYEQYF. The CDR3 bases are TGCGCCAGCAGCCCCCATGGGGCTCTCTACGAGCAGTACTTC. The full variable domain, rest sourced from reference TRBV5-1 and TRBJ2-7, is KAGVTQTPRYLIKTRGQQVTLSCSPISGHRSVSWYQQTPGQGLQFLFEYFSETQRNKGNFPGRFSGRQFSNSRSEMNVSTLELGDSALYLCASSPHGALYEQYFGPGTRLTVT.

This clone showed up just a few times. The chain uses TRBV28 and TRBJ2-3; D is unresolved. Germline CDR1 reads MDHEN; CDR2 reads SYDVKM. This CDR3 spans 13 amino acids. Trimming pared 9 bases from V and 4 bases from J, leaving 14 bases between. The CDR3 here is CARSATVADTQYF. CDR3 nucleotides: TGTGCCAGAAGCGCGACCGTCGCAGATACGCAGTATTTT.

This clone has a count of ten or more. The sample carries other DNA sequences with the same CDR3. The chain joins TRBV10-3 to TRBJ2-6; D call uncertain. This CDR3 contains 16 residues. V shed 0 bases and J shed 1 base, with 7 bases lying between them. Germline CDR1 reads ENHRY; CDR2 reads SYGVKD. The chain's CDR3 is CAISESTLSGANVLTF. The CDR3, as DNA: TGTGCCATCAGTGAGTCCACCCTATCTGGGGCCAACGTCCTGACTTTC.

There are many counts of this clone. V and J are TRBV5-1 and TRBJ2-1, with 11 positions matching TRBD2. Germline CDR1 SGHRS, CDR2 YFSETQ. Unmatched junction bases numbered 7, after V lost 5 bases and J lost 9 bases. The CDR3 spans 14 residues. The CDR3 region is CASSSGLAGTEQFF. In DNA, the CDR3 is TGCGCCAGCAGTTCAGGACTAGCGGGTACTGAGCAGTTCTTC. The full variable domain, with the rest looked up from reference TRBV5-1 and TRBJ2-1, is KAGVTQTPRYLIKTRGQQVTLSCSPISGHRSVSWYQQTPGQGLQFLFEYFSETQRNKGNFPGRFSGRQFSNSRSEMNVSTLELGDSALYLCASSSGLAGTEQFFGPGTRLTVL.

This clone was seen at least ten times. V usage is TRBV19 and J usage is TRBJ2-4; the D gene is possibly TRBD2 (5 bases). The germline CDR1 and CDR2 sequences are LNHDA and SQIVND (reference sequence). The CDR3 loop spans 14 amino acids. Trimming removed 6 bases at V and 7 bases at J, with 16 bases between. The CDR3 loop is CASSARGANNIQYF. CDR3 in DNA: TGTGCCAGTAGCGCTCGGGGTGCAAATAACATTCAGTACTTC.

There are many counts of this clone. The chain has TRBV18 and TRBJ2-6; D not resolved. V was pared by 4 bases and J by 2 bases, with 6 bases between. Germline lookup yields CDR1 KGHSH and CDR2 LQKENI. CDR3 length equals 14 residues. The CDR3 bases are TGTGCCAGCTCACAGGAGACTGGGGCCAACGTCCTGACTTTC. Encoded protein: CASSQETGANVLTF.